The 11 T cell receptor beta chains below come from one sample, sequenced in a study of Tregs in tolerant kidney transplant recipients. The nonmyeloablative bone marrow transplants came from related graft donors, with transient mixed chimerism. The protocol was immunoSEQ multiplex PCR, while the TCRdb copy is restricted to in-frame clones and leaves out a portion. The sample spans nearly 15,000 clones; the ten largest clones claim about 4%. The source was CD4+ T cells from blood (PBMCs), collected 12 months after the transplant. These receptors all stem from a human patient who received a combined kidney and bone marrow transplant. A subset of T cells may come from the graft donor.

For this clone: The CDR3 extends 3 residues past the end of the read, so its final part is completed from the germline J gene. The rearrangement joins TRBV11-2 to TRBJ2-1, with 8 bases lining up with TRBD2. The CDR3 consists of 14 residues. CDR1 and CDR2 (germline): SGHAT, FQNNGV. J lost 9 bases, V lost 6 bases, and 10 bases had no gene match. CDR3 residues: CASRLESGTSEQFF. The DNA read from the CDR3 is TGTGCCAGCAGGCTAGAGTCCGGGACTAGTGAG.

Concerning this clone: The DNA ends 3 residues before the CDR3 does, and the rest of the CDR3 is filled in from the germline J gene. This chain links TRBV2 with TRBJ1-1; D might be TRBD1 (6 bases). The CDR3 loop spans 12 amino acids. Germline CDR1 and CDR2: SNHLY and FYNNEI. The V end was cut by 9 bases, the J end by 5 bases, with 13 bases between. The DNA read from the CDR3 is TGTGCCAGGGAGGGGGTAGGAACTGAA. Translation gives CAREGVGTE. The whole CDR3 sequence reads CAREGVGTEAFF.

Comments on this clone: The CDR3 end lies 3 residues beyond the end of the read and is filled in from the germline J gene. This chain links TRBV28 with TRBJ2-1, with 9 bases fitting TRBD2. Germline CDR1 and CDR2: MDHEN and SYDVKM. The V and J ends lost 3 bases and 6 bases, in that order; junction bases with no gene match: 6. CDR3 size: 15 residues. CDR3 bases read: TGTGCCAGCAGTTTGTGGCGGGAGGGCCCCAATGAG. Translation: CASSLWREGPNE. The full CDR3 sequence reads CASSLWREGPNEQFF.

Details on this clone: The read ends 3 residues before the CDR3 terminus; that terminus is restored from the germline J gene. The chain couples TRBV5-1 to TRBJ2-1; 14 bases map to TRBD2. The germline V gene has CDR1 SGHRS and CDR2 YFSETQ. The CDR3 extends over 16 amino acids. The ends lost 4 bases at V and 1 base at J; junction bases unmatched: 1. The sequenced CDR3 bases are TGCGCCAGCAGCGGGACTAGCGGGAGTTCCTACAATGAG. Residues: CASSGTSGSSYNE. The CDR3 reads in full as CASSGTSGSSYNEQFF.

The sequenced part of the CDR3 DNA is TGTGCCACCAGCAGGGACACGGGAGTTTGGGAGACC. Translated, it gives CATSRDTGVWET. The entire CDR3 protein reads CATSRDTGVWETQYF. The chain carries TRBV15 and TRBJ2-5; maybe TRBD2 (6 bases). The CDR3 goes on 3 residues after the read ends, and that part is filled in from the germline J gene. Germline CDR1 is LNHNV and CDR2 is YYDKDF (reference sequence). The CDR3 sequence is 15 residues long. Trimming left V 3 bases short and J 5 bases short, with 16 bases between.

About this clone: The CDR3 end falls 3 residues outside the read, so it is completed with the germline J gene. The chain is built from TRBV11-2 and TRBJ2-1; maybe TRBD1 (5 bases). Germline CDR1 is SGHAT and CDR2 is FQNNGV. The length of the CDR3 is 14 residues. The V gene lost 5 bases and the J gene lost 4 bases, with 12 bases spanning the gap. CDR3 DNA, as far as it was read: TGTGCCAGCAGCCCAAGAGACAGATACAATGAG. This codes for CASSPRDRYNE. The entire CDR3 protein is CASSPRDRYNEQFF.

The covered CDR3 bases are TGCGCCAGCAGCTTGGGACAGGGGGCCGAA. It is translated as CASSLGQGAE. The whole CDR3 is CASSLGQGAEAFF. V is TRBV5-1 and J is TRBJ1-1, with 10 nucleotides matching TRBD1. The sequence runs out 3 residues before the end of the CDR3; the remainder is reconstructed from the germline J gene. This CDR3 has 13 residues. CDR1 is SGHRS, CDR2 YFSETQ, per germline.

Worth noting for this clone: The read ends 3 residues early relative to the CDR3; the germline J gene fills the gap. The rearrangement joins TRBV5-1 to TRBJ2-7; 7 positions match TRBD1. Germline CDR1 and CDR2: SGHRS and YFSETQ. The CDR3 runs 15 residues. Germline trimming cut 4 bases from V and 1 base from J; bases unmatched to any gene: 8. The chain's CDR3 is CASSTSTGISYEQYF. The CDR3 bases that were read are TGCGCCAGCAGCACTTCGACAGGGATATCCTACGAG.

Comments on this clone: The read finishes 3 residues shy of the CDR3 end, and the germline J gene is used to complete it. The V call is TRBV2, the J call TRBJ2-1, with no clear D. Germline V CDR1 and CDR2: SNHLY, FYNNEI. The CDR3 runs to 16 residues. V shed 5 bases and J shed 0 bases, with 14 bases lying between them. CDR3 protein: CASSPSPGSSYNEQFF. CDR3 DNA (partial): TGTGCCAGCAGTCCCTCCCCGGGTAGCTCCTACAATGAG.

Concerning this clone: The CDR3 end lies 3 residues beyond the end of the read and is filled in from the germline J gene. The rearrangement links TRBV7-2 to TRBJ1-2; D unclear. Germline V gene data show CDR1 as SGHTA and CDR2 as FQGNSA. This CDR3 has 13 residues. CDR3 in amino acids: CASSLDGLSGYTF. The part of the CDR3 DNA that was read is TGTGCCAGCAGCTTAGACGGTCTGAGCGGC.

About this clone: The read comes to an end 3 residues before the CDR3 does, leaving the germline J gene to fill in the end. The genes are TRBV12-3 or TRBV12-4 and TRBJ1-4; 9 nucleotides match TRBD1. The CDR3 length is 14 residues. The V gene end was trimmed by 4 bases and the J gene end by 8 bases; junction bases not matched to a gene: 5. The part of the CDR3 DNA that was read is TGTGCCAGCAGTTCGGGACAGGGTTTCGAAAAA. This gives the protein CASSSGQGFEK. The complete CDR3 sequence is CASSSGQGFEKLFF.